These 21 T cell receptor beta chains were sequenced from one sample in a study of cytomegalovirus exposure and HLA in healthy donors. PCR primers comprised 60 Vbeta and 13 Jbeta primers. Profiling relied on immunoSEQ multiplex PCR, and the TCRdb table lists in-frame clones only, not all of them. The sample has approximately 130,000 clones, roughly 70% seen once. The specimen sequenced was PBMCs. The source of these receptors is a man in his thirties or forties in good health and CMV-seronegative.

The chain carries TRBV28 and TRBJ2-5, with D maybe TRBD2 (5 bases). CDR3 size: 16 residues. The germline V and J ends were trimmed by 3 bases and 4 bases, with 18 bases remaining between them. Germline V lookup: CDR1 MDHEN, CDR2 SYDVKM. The CDR3 protein is CASSLEQPGSRETQYF. The DNA for the CDR3 is TGTGCCAGCAGTTTGGAACAGCCTGGGAGTAGAGAGACCCAGTACTTC.

The V and J genes are TRBV19 and TRBJ2-7; TRBD2 aligns across 7 bases. Germline V gene lookup returns CDR1 LNHDA and CDR2 SQIVND (reference sequence). This CDR3 region has 13 residues. V shed 9 bases and J 3 bases; nucleotides not matched to a gene: 8. The CDR3 loop reads CASGGTASYEQYF. The CDR3 bases are TGTGCCAGCGGGGGGACGGCCAGCTACGAGCAGTACTTC.

This chain joins TRBV27 and TRBJ2-5; D is uncertain. Between the trimmed V and J ends, which lost 3 bases and 2 bases, there was a span of 13 bases. This CDR3 has 15 amino acids. Germline CDR1 and CDR2: MNHEY and SMNVEV (reference sequence). The CDR3 DNA follows: TGTGCCAGCAGTTTTGCGGCATATGGGCAAGAGACCCAGTACTTC. As protein: CASSFAAYGQETQYF.

This clone was detected only once. The chain is built from TRBV12-1 and TRBJ2-2; whether TRBD2, the table's D call, matches the DNA was not checked. TRBV12-1 is described as a pseudogene. The CDR3 is 17 amino acids. As DNA, the CDR3 is TGTGCCAGCAGCTCCGAGGACCCACGCGGGGACACCGGGGAGCTGTTTTTT. As protein: CASSSEDPRGDTGELFF.

J is TRBJ2-3 and V is TRBV4-1; TRBD2 aligns across 14 bases. In germline, CDR1 is MGHRA, CDR2 YSYEKL. This CDR3 has 17 residues. The V gene end was trimmed by 2 bases and the J gene end by 5 bases; junction bases not matched to a gene: 6. The CDR3 protein is CASSQLTSGRARDTQYF. The CDR3 bases are TGCGCCAGCAGCCAATTGACTAGCGGGAGGGCGAGAGATACGCAGTATTTT.

The chain employs TRBV5-1 and TRBJ1-2; TRBD1 matches at 7 bases. Germline V gene lookup returns CDR1 SGHRS and CDR2 YFSETQ. The CDR3 extends over 15 amino acids. V lost 1 base, J lost 8 bases, and 11 bases stayed unmatched. As DNA, the CDR3 is TGCGCCAGCAGCTTGACAGGGGAAGGTTCAGAAGGCTACACCTTC. Amino acid sequence: CASSLTGEGSEGYTF.

This chain links TRBV29-1 with TRBJ1-1, with no clear D. There are 13 residues in the CDR3. V was clipped by 5 bases and J by 4 bases, with 14 bases between them. From germline, CDR1 is SQVTM and CDR2 ANQGSEA. The CDR3 nucleotides are TGCAGCGTTAGTACCTCAGTTACCACTGAAGCTTTCTTT. It codes for CSVSTSVTTEAFF.

The chain has TRBV6-1 and TRBJ1-1, with 12 bases aligning to TRBD1. The CDR3 is made up of 15 amino acids. CDR1 is MNHNS and CDR2 is SASEGT in the germline V gene. The trim removed 6 bases at V and 7 bases at J, leaving 9 bases unmatched. CDR3 amino acids: CASSSTGTGGLEAFF. The CDR3 DNA sequence: TGTGCCAGCAGCTCAACCGGGACAGGGGGCCTTGAAGCTTTCTTT.

This clone was picked up one time. The rearrangement joins TRBV28 to TRBJ2-2, with TRBD2 as a possible D gene (6 bases). The CDR3 spans 18 residues. Trimming removed 6 bases at V and 3 bases at J, with 23 bases between. CDR1 and CDR2 from the germline V gene are MDHEN and SYDVKM. In nucleotides, the CDR3 is TGTGCCAGCAGCCCCATCTCCCAGTCCGAGCGGGACACCGGGGAGCTGTTTTTT. It specifies CASSPISQSERDTGELFF.

Only a few counts were recorded for this clone. The chain recombines TRBV29-1 with TRBJ2-2, with 8 bases identical to TRBD1. Germline CDR1 and CDR2: SQVTM and ANQGSEA. The CDR3 sequence is 16 residues long. The trim removed 2 bases at V and 7 bases at J, leaving 12 bases unmatched. The CDR3 reads CSVELWDRTPVGELFF. DNA of the CDR3: TGCAGCGTTGAACTCTGGGACAGGACCCCCGTCGGGGAGCTGTTTTTT.

The rearrangement uses TRBV28 and TRBJ2-1; 7 bases fit TRBD1. J was trimmed by 4 bases and V by 9 bases; bases with no gene match: 12. In germline, CDR1 is MDHEN, CDR2 SYDVKM. The CDR3 loop spans 15 amino acids. CDR3 loop: CASHNTGTVYNEQFF. Written as DNA, the CDR3 is TGTGCCAGTCATAACACCGGGACAGTATACAATGAGCAGTTCTTC.

The rearrangement uses TRBV5-1 and TRBJ1-3; 7 positions match TRBD1. The CDR3 is made up of 14 amino acids. CDR1 and CDR2 from the germline V gene are SGHRS and YFSETQ. With V trimmed by 2 bases and J by 3 bases, 2 bases remained unmatched. The CDR3 spells CASSLDRDGNTIYF. The DNA of the CDR3 is TGCGCCAGCAGCTTAGACAGGGATGGAAACACCATATATTTT. Looking up the rest from reference TRBV5-1 and TRBJ1-3 gives the full variable domain: KAGVTQTPRYLIKTRGQQVTLSCSPISGHRSVSWYQQTPGQGLQFLFEYFSETQRNKGNFPGRFSGRQFSNSRSEMNVSTLELGDSALYLCASSLDRDGNTIYFGEGSWLTVV.

V is TRBV7-9 and J is TRBJ2-7; 12 positions match TRBD1. This CDR3 has 16 amino acids. Unmatched junction bases numbered 8, after V lost 4 bases and J lost 4 bases. Germline V CDR1 and CDR2: SEHNR, FQNEAQ (reference sequence). The CDR3 DNA reads TGTGCCAGCAGCTCCCCCGGGACAGGGGGCACTTACGAGCAGTACTTC. This encodes CASSSPGTGGTYEQYF.

This clone occurred a few times. The J gene is TRBJ2-7, the V gene TRBV11-2; tentative D call: TRBD1 (6 bases). Trimming removed 0 bases from V and 4 bases from J, with 13 bases in between. The V gene's germline CDR1 is SGHAT and CDR2 FQNNGV. The CDR3 is made up of 15 amino acids. The chain's CDR3 is CASSLEQGQGYEQYF. In nucleotides, the CDR3 is TGTGCCAGCAGCTTAGAGCAGGGACAAGGGTACGAGCAGTACTTC.

This rearrangement joins TRBV15 to TRBJ1-5, with a possible D match to TRBD1 (5 bases). The CDR3 is 14 amino acids. Per germline, CDR1 LNHNV and CDR2 YYDKDF (reference sequence). V shed 3 bases and J shed 4 bases, with 10 bases lying between them. This CDR3 is CATSSTDRNQPQHF. CDR3 bases: TGTGCCACCAGCAGCACTGACAGAAATCAGCCCCAGCATTTT.

The V call is TRBV6-6, the J call TRBJ2-5; TRBD1 agrees at 8 bases. CDR1 MNHNY and CDR2 SVGAGI come from the germline V gene (reference sequence). V trimming: 6 bases; J trimming: 4 bases; junction bases outside the gene matches: 13. The length of the CDR3 is 16 residues. As DNA, the CDR3 is TGTGCCAGCAGCCCCCAACAGGGGGACGGGGGAGAGACCCAGTACTTC. Translation: CASSPQQGDGGETQYF.

The V and J genes are TRBV30 and TRBJ2-7; tentatively, D is TRBD2 (6 bases). The germline V gene encodes CDR1 GTSNPN and CDR2 SVGIG (reference sequence). The CDR3 extends over 14 amino acids. V lost 2 bases and J lost 4, with 15 bases in between. The CDR3 DNA follows: TGTGCCTGGAGTTACTCTAGCGTCGGATACGAGCAGTACTTC. As protein: CAWSYSSVGYEQYF.

This chain links TRBV11-3 with TRBJ2-2, with D possibly matching TRBD2 (5 bases). Trimming removed 5 bases from V and 5 bases from J, with 12 bases in between. The CDR3 spans 14 residues. Germline CDR1 is SGHNT and CDR2 is YENEEA. The CDR3 protein is CASSVISGTGELFF. CDR3 nucleotides: TGTGCCAGCAGCGTCATATCGGGGACCGGGGAGCTGTTTTTT.

In DNA form, the CDR3 reads TGTGCCATCAGTGATTCACTCTACTCCAGAAACACCATATATTTT. It translates to CAISDSLYSRNTIYF. The V call is TRBV10-3, the J call TRBJ1-3; D ambiguous. The CDR3 is made up of 15 amino acids. Per the germline V gene, CDR1 is ENHRY and CDR2 is SYGVKD. Trimming took 3 bases from V and 5 from J, leaving 14 bases between them.

The chain uses TRBV4-1 and TRBJ2-7, with 12 nucleotides matching TRBD2. This CDR3 has 16 amino acids. V dropped 1 base and J dropped 3; count of bases not matched to a gene: 4. Germline CDR1 is MGHRA and CDR2 is YSYEKL. DNA of the CDR3: TGCGCCAGCAGCCAAGTACTAGCGGGAGGCAGCTACGAGCAGTACTTC. The encoded protein is CASSQVLAGGSYEQYF.

The genes are TRBV29-1 and TRBJ2-3; D may be TRBD2 (5 bases). Trimming left V 7 bases short and J 4 bases short, with 18 bases between. There are 14 residues in the CDR3. CDR1 and CDR2 (germline): SQVTM, ANQGSEA. CDR3 nucleotides: TGCAGCGACCTGTGGAGACACGGGGCAGATACGCAGTATTTT. Protein product: CSDLWRHGADTQYF.